This is a list of T cell receptor beta chains from one sample in a study of OX40 agonist ivuxolimab in advanced cancers. Sequencing used immunoSEQ multiplex PCR; TCRdb keeps in-frame clones, though not all of them. The profile shows under 45,000 clones, around four fifths of them singletons. Sequenced material: CD4+ or CD8+ T cells sorted from blood, taken in a trial of the OX40 agonist ivuxolimab. These TCRs come from an adult with an advanced solid tumor such as melanoma, head and neck, liver or kidney cancer. Each CDR3 is given with its conserved first and last residue. The order of the fields is CDR3 DNA, CDR3 protein, V gene, D gene, J gene, CDR3 length, clone size. D genes are given only for firm matches. Not every row has a clone size; where given, it reads once, few, many or a size class.

CDR3nt: TGTGCCAGCAGCTCGGCCCTCCTCTGGACTGACTCACAAGAGACCCAGTACTTC
CDR3aa: CASSSALLWTDSQETQYF
v_gene: TRBV7-9
d_gene: NA
j_gene: TRBJ2-5
len: 18
abundance: NA

CDR3nt: TGCGCCAGCAGTGAGAGGCGGGAGGGCACCAATGAGCAGTTCTTC
CDR3aa: CASSERREGTNEQFF
v_gene: TRBV10-2
d_gene: TRBD2
j_gene: TRBJ2-1
len: 15
abundance: NA

CDR3nt: TGCGCCAGCAGCCCAGTCCCCGGGGGGGCCAACTATGGCTACACCTTC
CDR3aa: CASSPVPGGANYGYTF
v_gene: TRBV4-3
d_gene: NA
j_gene: TRBJ1-2
len: 16
abundance: NA

CDR3nt: TGTGCCAGCAGCCGGGGACTCTTTACAGATACGCAGTATTTT
CDR3aa: CASSRGLFTDTQYF
v_gene: TRBV5-5
d_gene: NA
j_gene: TRBJ2-3
len: 14
abundance: NA

CDR3nt: TGTGCCACCGAGGGGCAGGGGACAGATACGCAGTATTTT
CDR3aa: CATEGQGTDTQYF
v_gene: TRBV19
d_gene: NA
j_gene: TRBJ2-3
len: 13
abundance: NA

CDR3nt: TGTGCCAGCAGCCAAGATTTGGGGCTGGCGGGTTCCTACGAGCAGTACTTC
CDR3aa: CASSQDLGLAGSYEQYF
v_gene: TRBV4-2
d_gene: NA
j_gene: TRBJ2-7
len: 17
abundance: NA

CDR3nt: TGCGCCAGCAGCCAAGATTTAAATCAGCCCCAGCATTTT
CDR3aa: CASSQDLNQPQHF
v_gene: TRBV4-3
d_gene: NA
j_gene: TRBJ1-5
len: 13
abundance: once

CDR3nt: TGTGCCAGCAGTTTATTAGGGTCAGGGGGCAGCTATGGCTACACCTTC
CDR3aa: CASSLLGSGGSYGYTF
v_gene: TRBV28
d_gene: TRBD1
j_gene: TRBJ1-2
len: 16
abundance: NA

CDR3nt: TGCGCCAGCAGCGGGGGACAGGAATCCACAGATACGCAGTATTTT
CDR3aa: CASSGGQESTDTQYF
v_gene: TRBV5-1
d_gene: TRBD1
j_gene: TRBJ2-3
len: 15
abundance: NA

CDR3nt: TGTGCCAGCAGCTTATTAGCGGGAGGGACAGATACGCAGTATTTT
CDR3aa: CASSLLAGGTDTQYF
v_gene: TRBV6-5
d_gene: TRBD2
j_gene: TRBJ2-3
len: 15
abundance: NA